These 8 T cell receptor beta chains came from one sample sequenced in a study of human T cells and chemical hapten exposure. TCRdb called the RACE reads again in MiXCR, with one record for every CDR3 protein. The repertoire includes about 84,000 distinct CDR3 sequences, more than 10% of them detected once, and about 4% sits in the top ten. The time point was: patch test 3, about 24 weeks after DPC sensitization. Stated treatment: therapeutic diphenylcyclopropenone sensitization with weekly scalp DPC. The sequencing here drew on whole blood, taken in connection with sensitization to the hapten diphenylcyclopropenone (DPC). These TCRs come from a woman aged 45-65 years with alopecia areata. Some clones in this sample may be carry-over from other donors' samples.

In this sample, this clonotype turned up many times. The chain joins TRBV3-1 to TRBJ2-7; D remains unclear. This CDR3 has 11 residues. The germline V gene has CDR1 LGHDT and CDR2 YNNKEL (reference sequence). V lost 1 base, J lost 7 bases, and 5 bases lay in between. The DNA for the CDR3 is TGTGCCAGCAGCCAAGCTAAAGAGCAGTACTTC. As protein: CASSQAKEQYF.

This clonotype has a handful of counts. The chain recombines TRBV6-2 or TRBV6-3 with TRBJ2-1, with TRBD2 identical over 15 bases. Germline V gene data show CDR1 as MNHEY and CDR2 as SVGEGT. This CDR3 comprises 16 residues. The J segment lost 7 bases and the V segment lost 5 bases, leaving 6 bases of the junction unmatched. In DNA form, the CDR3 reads TGTGCCAGCAGTACGGGACTAGCGGGAGGTGAGAATGAGCAGTTCTTC. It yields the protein CASSTGLAGGENEQFF.

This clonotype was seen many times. The DNA for the CDR3 is TGTGCCAGCAGCCCAGGGACAGGGCAAGAGCCCCAGCATTTT. This translates into CASSPGTGQEPQHF. This sequence joins TRBV11-3 and TRBJ1-5; 9 bases align to TRBD1. The CDR3 totals 14 residues. Trimming took 5 bases from V and 8 from J; bases not matched to a gene: 7. Germline CDR1 is SGHNT and CDR2 is YENEEA.

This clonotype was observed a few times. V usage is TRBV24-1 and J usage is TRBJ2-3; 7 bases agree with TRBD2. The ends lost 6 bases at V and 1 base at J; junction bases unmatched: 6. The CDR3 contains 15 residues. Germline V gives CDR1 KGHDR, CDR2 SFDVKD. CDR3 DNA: TGTGCCACCAGTTCTGTGCTAGCGGGCACAGATACGCAGTATTTT. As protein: CATSSVLAGTDTQYF.

The DNA of the CDR3 is TGTGCCATCAGTGAGCCGGGGACTGGGGGTTTCGCTGAGCAGTTCTTC. Protein: CAISEPGTGGFAEQFF. V is TRBV10-3 and J is TRBJ2-1; a weak D match, TRBD2 (6 bases). V lost 2 bases, J lost 9 bases, and 20 bases lay in between. The CDR3 runs to 16 residues. In germline, CDR1 is ENHRY, CDR2 SYGVKD.

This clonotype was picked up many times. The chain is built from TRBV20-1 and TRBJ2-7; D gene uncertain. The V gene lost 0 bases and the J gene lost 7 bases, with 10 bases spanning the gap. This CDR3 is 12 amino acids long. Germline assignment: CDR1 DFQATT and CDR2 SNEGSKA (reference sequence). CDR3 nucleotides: TGCAGTGCTAGAGATCAGACGGTTGAGCAGTACTTC. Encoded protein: CSARDQTVEQYF.

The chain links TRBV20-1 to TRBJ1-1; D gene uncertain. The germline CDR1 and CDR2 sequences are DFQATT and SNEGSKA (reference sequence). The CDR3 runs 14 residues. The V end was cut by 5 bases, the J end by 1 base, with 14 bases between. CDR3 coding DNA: TGCAGTGCTCCCCGGACTCTAAAGAACACTGAAGCTTTCTTT. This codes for CSAPRTLKNTEAFF.

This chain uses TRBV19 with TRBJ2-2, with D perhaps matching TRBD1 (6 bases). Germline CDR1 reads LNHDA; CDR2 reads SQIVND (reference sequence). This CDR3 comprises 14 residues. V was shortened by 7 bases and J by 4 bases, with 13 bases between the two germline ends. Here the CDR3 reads CASKGQGRTGELFF. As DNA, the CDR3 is TGTGCCAGTAAGGGACAAGGACGCACCGGGGAGCTGTTTTTT.